The entry below describes one TCR beta chain. Profiled with immunoSEQ multiplex PCR; TCRdb holds only in-frame clones, not every one. The sample has approximately 85,000 clones; around 94% are singletons. The data belong to a study of technical replicates of blood from a handful of donors. The clonotype comes from a human donor in good health. Sequences were obtained from T cells isolated from PBMCs.

The DNA of the CDR3 is TGTGCCACCACCAAGCGGACTAGTTCGACCACCGGGGAGCTGTTTTTT. Amino acid sequence: CATTKRTSSTTGELFF. The genes are TRBV15 and TRBJ2-2, with TRBD2 matching over 7 bases. This CDR3 is 16 amino acids long. Germline CDR1 reads LNHNV; CDR2 reads YYDKDF (reference sequence). V dropped 7 bases and J dropped 4; count of bases not matched to a gene: 12.